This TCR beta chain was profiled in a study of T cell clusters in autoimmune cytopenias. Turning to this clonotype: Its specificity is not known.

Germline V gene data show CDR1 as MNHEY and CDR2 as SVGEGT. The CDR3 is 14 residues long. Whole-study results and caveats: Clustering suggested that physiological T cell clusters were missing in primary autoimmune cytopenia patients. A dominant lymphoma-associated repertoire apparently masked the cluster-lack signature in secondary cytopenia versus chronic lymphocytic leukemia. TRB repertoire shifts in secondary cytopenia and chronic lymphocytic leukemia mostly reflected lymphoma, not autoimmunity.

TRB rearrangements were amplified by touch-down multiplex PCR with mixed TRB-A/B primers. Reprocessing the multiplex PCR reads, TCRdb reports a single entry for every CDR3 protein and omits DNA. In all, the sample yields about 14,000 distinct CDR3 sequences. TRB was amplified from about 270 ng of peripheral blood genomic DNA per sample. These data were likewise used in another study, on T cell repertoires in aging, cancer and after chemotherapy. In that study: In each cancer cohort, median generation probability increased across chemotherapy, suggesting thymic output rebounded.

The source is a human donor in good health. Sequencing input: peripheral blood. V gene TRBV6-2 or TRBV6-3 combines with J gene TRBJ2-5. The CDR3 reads CASSYSRLQETQYF.